A single sample gave rise to the 11 T cell receptor beta chains below, sequenced in a study of human thymus T cells. Thymus tissue for the work was resected from patients undergoing corrective heart surgery. Profiled with immunoSEQ multiplex PCR; TCRdb holds only in-frame clones, not every one. In the table there are roughly 120,000 clones, about 94% of which are singletons. Sequenced material: thymus tissue. These receptors all stem from a boy under two years old with a congenital heart defect but otherwise immunologically healthy.

J is TRBJ1-6 and V is TRBV21-1; the table assigns TRBD1, which was not confirmed against the DNA. TRBV21-1 is an annotated pseudogene. The CDR3 is made up of 16 amino acids. The CDR3 spells CASSKNRAWNNSPLHF. The CDR3 nucleotides read TGTGCCAGCAGCAAAAACAGGGCATGGAATAATTCACCCCTCCACTTT.

The rearrangement joins TRBV7-8 to TRBJ1-6; 7 positions agree with TRBD1. V was clipped by 4 bases and J by 7 bases; unmatched bases: 7. The CDR3 has 15 residues. The germline CDR1 and CDR2 sequences are SGHVS and FQNEAQ. CDR3 nucleotide sequence: TGTGCCAGCAGCTCTTACAGGGGAACCAATTCACCCCTCCACTTT. It codes for CASSSYRGTNSPLHF.

The V gene is TRBV6-4, the J gene TRBJ1-5; D might be TRBD1 (6 bases). V was shortened by 4 bases and J by 4 bases, with 17 bases between the two germline ends. CDR1 is MRHNA, CDR2 SNTAGT, per germline. The CDR3 has 16 residues. CDR3 protein: CASSGRTALGNQPQHF. CDR3 sequence (DNA): TGTGCCAGCAGTGGACGGACAGCCCTAGGGAATCAGCCCCAGCATTTT.

The chain is built from TRBV30 and TRBJ1-2; D gene ambiguous. V shed 0 bases and J shed 1 base, with 9 bases lying between them. The CDR3 contains 14 residues. Germline CDR1 and CDR2: GTSNPN and SVGIG (reference sequence). CDR3: CAWSVKGYNYGYTF. The CDR3 coding sequence is TGTGCCTGGAGTGTGAAAGGGTATAACTATGGCTACACCTTC.

V is TRBV6-1 and J is TRBJ1-1; D is possibly TRBD1 (5 bases). The CDR3 loop spans 13 amino acids. Trimming removed 6 bases at V and 3 bases at J, with 11 bases between. Germline lookup yields CDR1 MNHNS and CDR2 SASEGT. The CDR3 DNA reads TGTGCCAGCAGCTACAGGAGGGACACTGAAGCTTTCTTT. Its translation is CASSYRRDTEAFF.

The rearrangement joins TRBV5-6 to TRBJ2-3; 8 bases align to TRBD1. Looked up from germline, CDR1 is SGHDT and CDR2 is YYEEEE. The CDR3 extends over 16 amino acids. V trimming: 0 bases; J trimming: 2 bases; junction bases outside the gene matches: 5. Written as DNA, the CDR3 is TGTGCCAGCAGCTTGGACGCGGACAGGGCCACAGATACGCAGTATTTT. This translates into CASSLDADRATDTQYF. Based on the CDR3 plus reference TRBV5-6 and TRBJ2-3, the full variable domain is DAGVTQSPTHLIKTRGQQVTLRCSPKSGHDTVSWYQQALGQGPQFIFQYYEEEERQRGNFPDRFSGHQFPNYSSELNVNALLLGDSALYLCASSLDADRATDTQYFGPGTRLTVL.

The genes are TRBV7-2 and TRBJ1-1; D remains unclear. This CDR3 has 13 residues. The germline V and J ends were trimmed by 2 bases and 2 bases, with 6 bases remaining between them. Germline-derived CDR1 and CDR2 are SGHTA and FQGNSA. CDR3: CASSLFGNTEAFF. CDR3 coding DNA: TGTGCCAGCAGCTTATTCGGAAACACTGAAGCTTTCTTT.

The V gene is TRBV28, the J gene TRBJ2-7, with a tentative D call TRBD1 (5 bases). The germline V gene encodes CDR1 MDHEN and CDR2 SYDVKM. V shed 10 bases and J shed 6 bases, with 19 bases lying between them. The CDR3 runs to 13 residues. The CDR3 sequence: CATFSSSRVEQYF. The DNA for the CDR3 is TGTGCCACCTTTTCTTCTTCCAGGGTCGAGCAGTACTTC. Drawing the rest from reference TRBV28 and TRBJ2-7, the complete variable domain is DVKVTQSSRYLVKRTGEKVFLECVQDMDHENMFWYRQDPGLGLRLIYFSYDVKMKEKGDIPEGYSVSREKKERFSLILESASTNQTSMYLCATFSSSRVEQYFGPGTRLTVT.

The gene calls are TRBV7-8 and TRBJ1-2; 7 bases agree with TRBD1. V gave up 1 base and J gave up 6 bases; unmatched junction bases: 17. CDR1 is SGHVS, CDR2 FQNEAQ, per germline. The CDR3 covers 18 residues. The CDR3 region is CASSLVGSRTGAWNGYTF. DNA of the CDR3: TGTGCCAGCAGCTTAGTTGGGAGTCGGACAGGAGCTTGGAATGGCTACACCTTC.

J is TRBJ2-4 and V is TRBV4-3, with 11 bases matching TRBD1. There are 19 residues in the CDR3. After removal of 4 bases from V and 0 bases from J, the junction contained 11 bases not matched to a gene. CDR1 is LGHNA, CDR2 YSLEER, per germline. The CDR3 sequence: CASSPRDRGISLAKNIQYF. The CDR3 nucleotides read TGCGCCAGCAGCCCCCGGGACAGGGGGATCAGTTTAGCCAAAAACATTCAGTACTTC.

This chain joins TRBV5-1 and TRBJ2-1, with TRBD2 as a possible D gene (6 bases). This CDR3 contains 16 residues. The germline gives CDR1 SGHRS, CDR2 YFSETQ. V was cut by 0 bases and J by 0 bases, with 10 bases left in between. CDR3 bases: TGCGCCAGCAGCTTGGATGTGACTAGCTCCTACAATGAGCAGTTCTTC. Translating it yields CASSLDVTSSYNEQFF.